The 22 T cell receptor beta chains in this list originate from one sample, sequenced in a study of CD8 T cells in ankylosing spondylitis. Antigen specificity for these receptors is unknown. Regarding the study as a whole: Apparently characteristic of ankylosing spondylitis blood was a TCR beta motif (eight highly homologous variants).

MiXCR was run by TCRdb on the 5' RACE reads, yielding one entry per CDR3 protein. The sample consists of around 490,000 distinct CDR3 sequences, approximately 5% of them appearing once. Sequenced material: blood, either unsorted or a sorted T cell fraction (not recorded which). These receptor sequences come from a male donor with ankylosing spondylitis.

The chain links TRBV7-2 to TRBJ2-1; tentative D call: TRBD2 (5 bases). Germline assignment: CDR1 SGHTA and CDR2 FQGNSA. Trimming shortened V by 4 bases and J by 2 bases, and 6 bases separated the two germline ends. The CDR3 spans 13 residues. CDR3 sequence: CASSSEAYNEQFF. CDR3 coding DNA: TGTGCCAGCAGCTCGGAGGCCTACAATGAGCAGTTCTTC.

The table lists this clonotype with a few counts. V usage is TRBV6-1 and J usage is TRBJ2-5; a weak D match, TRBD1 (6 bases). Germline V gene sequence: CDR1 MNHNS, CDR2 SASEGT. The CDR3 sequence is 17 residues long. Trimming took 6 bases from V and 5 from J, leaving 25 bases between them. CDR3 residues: CASRPTPGHQPRETQYF. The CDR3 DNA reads TGTGCCAGCAGGCCTACACCGGGACACCAACCGAGGGAGACCCAGTACTTC.

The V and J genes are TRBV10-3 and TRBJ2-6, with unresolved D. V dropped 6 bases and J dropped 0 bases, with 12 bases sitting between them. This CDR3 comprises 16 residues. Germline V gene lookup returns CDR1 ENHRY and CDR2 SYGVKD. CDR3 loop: CAISRTDRSGANVLTF. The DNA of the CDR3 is TGTGCCATCAGCAGGACGGACCGCTCTGGGGCCAACGTCCTGACTTTC.

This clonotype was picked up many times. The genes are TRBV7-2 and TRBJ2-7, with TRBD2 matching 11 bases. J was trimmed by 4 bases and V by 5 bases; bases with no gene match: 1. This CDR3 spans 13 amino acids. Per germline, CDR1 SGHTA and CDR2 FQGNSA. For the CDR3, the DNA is TGTGCCAGCAGCGGGACTAGCGGTTACGAGCAGTACTTC. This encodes CASSGTSGYEQYF.

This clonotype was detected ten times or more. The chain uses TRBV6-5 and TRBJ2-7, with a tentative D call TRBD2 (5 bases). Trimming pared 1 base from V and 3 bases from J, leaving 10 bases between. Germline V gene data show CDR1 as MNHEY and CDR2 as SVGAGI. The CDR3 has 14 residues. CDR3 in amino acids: CASSYLPADYEQYF. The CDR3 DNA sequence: TGTGCCAGCAGTTACTTGCCAGCGGACTACGAGCAGTACTTC.

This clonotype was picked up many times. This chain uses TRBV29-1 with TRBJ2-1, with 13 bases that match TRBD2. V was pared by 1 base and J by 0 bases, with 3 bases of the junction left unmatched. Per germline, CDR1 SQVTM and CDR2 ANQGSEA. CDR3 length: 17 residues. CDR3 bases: TGCAGCGTTGAAGGACTAGCGGGGGGCCCCTCCTACAATGAGCAGTTCTTC. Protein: CSVEGLAGGPSYNEQFF.

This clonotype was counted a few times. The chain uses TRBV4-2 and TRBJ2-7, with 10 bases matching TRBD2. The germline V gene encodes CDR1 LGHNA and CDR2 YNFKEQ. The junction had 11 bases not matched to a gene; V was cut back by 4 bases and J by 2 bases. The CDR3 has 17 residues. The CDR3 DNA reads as TGTGCCAGCAGCCCTAGGACTAGCGGAATAAAAACCTACGAGCAGTACTTC. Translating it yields CASSPRTSGIKTYEQYF.

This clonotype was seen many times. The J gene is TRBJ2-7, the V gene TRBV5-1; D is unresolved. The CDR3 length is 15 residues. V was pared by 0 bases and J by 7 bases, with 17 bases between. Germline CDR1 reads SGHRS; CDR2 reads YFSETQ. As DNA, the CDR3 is TGCGCCAGCAGCTTGGCCAAGGATGGAGTACTAGAGCAGTACTTC. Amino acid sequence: CASSLAKDGVLEQYF. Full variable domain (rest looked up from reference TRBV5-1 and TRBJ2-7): KAGVTQTPRYLIKTRGQQVTLSCSPISGHRSVSWYQQTPGQGLQFLFEYFSETQRNKGNFPGRFSGRQFSNSRSEMNVSTLELGDSALYLCASSLAKDGVLEQYFGPGTRLTVT.

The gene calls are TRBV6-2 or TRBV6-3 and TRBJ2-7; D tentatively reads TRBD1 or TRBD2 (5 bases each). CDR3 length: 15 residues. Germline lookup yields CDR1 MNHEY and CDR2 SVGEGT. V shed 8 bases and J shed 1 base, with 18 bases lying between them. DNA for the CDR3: TGTGCCAGCGAGTTCGGGGCAGGGCTTTCCTACGAGCAGTACTTC. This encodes CASEFGAGLSYEQYF.

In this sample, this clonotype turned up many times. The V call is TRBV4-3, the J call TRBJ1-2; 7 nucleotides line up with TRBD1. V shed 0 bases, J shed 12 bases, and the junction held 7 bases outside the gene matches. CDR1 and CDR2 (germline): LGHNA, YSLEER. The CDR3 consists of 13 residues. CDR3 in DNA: TGCGCCAGCAGCCAAGATCCAGGGGGAGAAGACACCTTC. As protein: CASSQDPGGEDTF.

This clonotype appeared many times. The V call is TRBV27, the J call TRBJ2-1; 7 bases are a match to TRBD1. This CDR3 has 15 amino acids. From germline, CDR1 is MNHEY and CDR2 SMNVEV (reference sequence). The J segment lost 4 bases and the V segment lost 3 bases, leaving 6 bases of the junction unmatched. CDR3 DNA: TGTGCCAGCAGTTTTCGGCAGGGGGAGTACAATGAGCAGTTCTTC. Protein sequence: CASSFRQGEYNEQFF.

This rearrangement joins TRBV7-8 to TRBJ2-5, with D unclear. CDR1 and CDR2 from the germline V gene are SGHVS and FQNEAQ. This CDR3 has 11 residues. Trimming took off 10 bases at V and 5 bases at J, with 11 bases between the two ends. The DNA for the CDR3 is TGTGCCATCGGGTTTGTTGAGACCCAGTACTTC. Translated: CAIGFVETQYF.

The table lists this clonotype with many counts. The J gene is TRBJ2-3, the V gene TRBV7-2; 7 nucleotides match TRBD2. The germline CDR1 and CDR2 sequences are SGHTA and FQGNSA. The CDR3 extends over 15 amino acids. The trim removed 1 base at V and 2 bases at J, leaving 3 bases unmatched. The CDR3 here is CASSLVGGVTDTQYF. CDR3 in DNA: TGTGCCAGCAGCTTAGTGGGGGGGGTCACAGATACGCAGTATTTT.

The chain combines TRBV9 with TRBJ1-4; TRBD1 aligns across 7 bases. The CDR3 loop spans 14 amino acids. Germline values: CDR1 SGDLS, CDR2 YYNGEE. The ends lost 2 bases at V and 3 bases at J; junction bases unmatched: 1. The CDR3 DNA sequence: TGTGCCAGCAGCGTCGGGACAGCTAATGAAAAACTGTTTTTT. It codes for CASSVGTANEKLFF. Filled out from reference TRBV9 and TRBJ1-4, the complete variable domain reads DSGVTQTPKHLITATGQRVTLRCSPRSGDLSVYWYQQSLDQGLQFLIQYYNGEERAKGNILERFSAQQFPDLHSELNLSSLELGDSALYFCASSVGTANEKLFFGSGTQLSVL.

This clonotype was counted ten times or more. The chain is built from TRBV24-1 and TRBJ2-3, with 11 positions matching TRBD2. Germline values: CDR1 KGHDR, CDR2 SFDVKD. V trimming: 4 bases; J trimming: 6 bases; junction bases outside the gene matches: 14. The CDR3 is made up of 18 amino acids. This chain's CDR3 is CATSDLTSGGGIADTQYF. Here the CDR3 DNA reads TGTGCCACCAGTGACCTTACTAGCGGGGGAGGTATTGCGGATACGCAGTATTTT.

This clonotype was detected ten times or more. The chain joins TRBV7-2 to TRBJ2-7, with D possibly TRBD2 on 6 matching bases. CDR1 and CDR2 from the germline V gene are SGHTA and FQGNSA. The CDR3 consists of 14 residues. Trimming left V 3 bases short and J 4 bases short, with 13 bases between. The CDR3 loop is CASSFTGTRYEQYF. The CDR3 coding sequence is TGTGCCAGCAGCTTTACCGGGACTCGTTACGAGCAGTACTTC.

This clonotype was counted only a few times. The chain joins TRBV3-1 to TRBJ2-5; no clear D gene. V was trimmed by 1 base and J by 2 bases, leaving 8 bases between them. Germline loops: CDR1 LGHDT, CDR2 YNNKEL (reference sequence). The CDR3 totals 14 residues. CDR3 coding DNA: TGTGCCAGCAGCCAAGTAGCCGGACAAGAGACCCAGTACTTC. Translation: CASSQVAGQETQYF.

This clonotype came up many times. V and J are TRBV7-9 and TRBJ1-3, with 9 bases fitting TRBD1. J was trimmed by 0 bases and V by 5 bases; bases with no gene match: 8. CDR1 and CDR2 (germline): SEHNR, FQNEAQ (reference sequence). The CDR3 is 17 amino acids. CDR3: CASSPGTGPRSGNTIYF. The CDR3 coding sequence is TGTGCCAGCAGCCCTGGGACAGGGCCCCGCTCTGGAAACACCATATATTTT.

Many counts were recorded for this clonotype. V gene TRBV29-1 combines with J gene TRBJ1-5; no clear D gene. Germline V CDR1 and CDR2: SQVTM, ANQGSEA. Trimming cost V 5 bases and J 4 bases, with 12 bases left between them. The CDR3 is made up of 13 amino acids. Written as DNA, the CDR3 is TGCAGCGTTTTATGGGCCCTTAATCAGCCCCAGCATTTT. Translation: CSVLWALNQPQHF.

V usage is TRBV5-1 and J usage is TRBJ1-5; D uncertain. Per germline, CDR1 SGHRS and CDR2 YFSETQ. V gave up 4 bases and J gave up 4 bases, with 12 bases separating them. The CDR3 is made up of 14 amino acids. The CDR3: CASSPGVPNQPQHF. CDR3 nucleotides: TGCGCCAGCAGCCCCGGGGTTCCGAATCAGCCCCAGCATTTT.

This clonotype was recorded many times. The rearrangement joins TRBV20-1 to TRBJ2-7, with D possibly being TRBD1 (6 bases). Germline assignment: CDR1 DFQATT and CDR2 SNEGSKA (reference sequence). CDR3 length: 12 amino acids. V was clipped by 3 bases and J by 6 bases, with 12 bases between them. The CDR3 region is CSASWGQVEQYF. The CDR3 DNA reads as TGCAGTGCTAGTTGGGGACAAGTCGAGCAGTACTTC.

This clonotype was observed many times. This CDR3 is CASSPRPAGALMNTEAFF. CDR3 DNA: TGCGCCAGCAGCCCCAGGCCGGCAGGGGCGTTAATGAACACTGAAGCTTTCTTT. The chain has TRBV4-1 and TRBJ1-1; a weak D match, TRBD1 (6 bases). The CDR3 runs to 18 residues. Germline lookup yields CDR1 MGHRA and CDR2 YSYEKL. V was pared by 4 bases and J by 0 bases, with 21 bases between.